This T cell receptor (beta chain) was sequenced in a study of siplizumab effects on memory and regulatory T cells. Study findings and constraints: Most alloreactive clones went unmapped to unstimulated subsets; only a minor fraction mapped. Siplizumab produced a significant drop in alloreactive sequences attributable to unstimulated CD4+ memory cells. Roughly 75-95% of proliferating CD4+ or CD8+ clones defied assignment to a naive or memory phenotype.

In the case of this clone: Antigen: not known.

This CDR3 spans 18 amino acids. CDR1 is SGHAT and CDR2 is FQNNGV in the germline V gene. Trimming removed 1 base at V and 5 bases at J, with 21 bases between. Measured with immunoSEQ multiplex PCR; TCRdb has only the in-frame clones, and not every one. Here the sample spans approximately 7,000 clones, roughly 65% being singletons. The sequence derives from a human donor in good health. Sequenced input: effector memory CD8+ T cells sorted from blood. Described subset: unstimulated CD8+ effector memory T cells. The V gene is TRBV11-2, the J gene TRBJ2-1; D possibly corresponds to TRBD1 (5 bases). CDR3 nucleotide sequence: TGTGCCAGCAGCTTAGGTCCCCCCTCAGGGTTCGTCCACAATGAGCAGTTCTTC. It is translated as CASSLGPPSGFVHNEQFF.